This TCR beta chain was found in a study of response to subunit inactivated influenza vaccine. The sample holds a few counts of this clonotype. TCRdb reanalysed the RT-PCR reads using MiXCR and keeps one entry per CDR3 protein. This sample has approximately 500,000 distinct CDR3 sequences, with about 15% found just once. Germline lookup yields CDR1 KGHSH and CDR2 LQKENI. The CDR3 totals 15 residues. Trimming took off 0 bases at V and 1 base at J, with 10 bases between the two ends. Sequencing used PBMCs from blood, obtained 11 to 12 days after vaccination. The rearrangement joins TRBV18 to TRBJ2-7; D gene unclear. This TCR was recovered from a man aged 45-65 years who received an inactivated influenza vaccine. Here the CDR3 reads CASSPPGYPSYEQYF. The CDR3 DNA is TGTGCCAGCTCACCACCCGGGTACCCTTCCTACGAGCAGTACTTC.